This is a list of T cell receptor beta chains from one sample in a study of T-cell memory formation after mild COVID-19. TCRdb called the 5' RACE reads again in MiXCR, with one record for every CDR3 protein. The sample yields a few hundred thousand distinct CDR3 sequences, approximately 15% seen once. The sample taken for sequencing was PBMCs or a T cell subset sorted from them (not recorded which). These receptors were obtained from a man between 18 and 29 years old who had mild COVID-19 (a few samples of this study predate the infection). Cell type and time point are not known. Both conserved end residues are part of each CDR3. The order of the fields is CDR3 DNA, CDR3 protein, clone size, V gene, J gene, D gene. D genes are given only for firm matches. Only some rows state a clone size, as once, few, many or a class for expanded clones.

CDR3 DNA: TGTGCCAGCGGCTCCGGGACAGGGGGCACTCAGCCCCAGCATTTT
CDR3 protein: CASGSGTGGTQPQHF
clone size: NA
V gene: TRBV6-2/TRBV6-3
J gene: TRBJ1-5
D gene: TRBD1

CDR3 DNA: TGCGTAATGGGGGGCCCTGAAGCTTTCTTT
CDR3 protein: CVMGGPEAFF
clone size: few
V gene: TRBV20-1
J gene: TRBJ1-1
D gene: NA

CDR3 DNA: TGCGCCAGCAGCTGGCAACAGCAAGAGACCCAGTACTTC
CDR3 protein: CASSWQQQETQYF
clone size: many
V gene: TRBV5-1
J gene: TRBJ2-5
D gene: NA

CDR3 DNA: TGTGCCAGTAGGGCGGGGGAGACCCAGTACTTC
CDR3 protein: CASRAGETQYF
clone size: many
V gene: TRBV19
J gene: TRBJ2-5
D gene: NA

CDR3 DNA: TGTGCCAGCAGCTATGGGGGCGGACCCGTACATGGCTACACCTTC
CDR3 protein: CASSYGGGPVHGYTF
clone size: NA
V gene: TRBV12-3/TRBV12-4
J gene: TRBJ1-2
D gene: NA

CDR3 DNA: TGTGCCAGCAGTTTTCTGGGGGGGACATACAATGAGCAGTTCTTC
CDR3 protein: CASSFLGGTYNEQFF
clone size: NA
V gene: TRBV7-2
J gene: TRBJ2-1
D gene: NA

CDR3 DNA: TGTGCCAGCAGCCCCTCAAAACAGGGGGCCTGGACGAACACTGAAGCTTTCTTT
CDR3 protein: CASSPSKQGAWTNTEAFF
clone size: NA
V gene: TRBV7-2
J gene: TRBJ1-1
D gene: TRBD1

CDR3 DNA: TGCGCCAGCAACGGGGGGGCCGCAGATACGCAGTATTTT
CDR3 protein: CASNGGAADTQYF
clone size: many
V gene: TRBV4-1
J gene: TRBJ2-3
D gene: TRBD2

CDR3 DNA: TGTGCCAGCAGCCCCCGGAGTAGCGGGGGTTCGTACCAAGAGACCCAGTACTTC
CDR3 protein: CASSPRSSGGSYQETQYF
clone size: many
V gene: TRBV9
J gene: TRBJ2-5
D gene: TRBD2

CDR3 DNA: TGTGCCAGCACCCCGGGAGGTGGGAATGAGCAGTTCTTC
CDR3 protein: CASTPGGGNEQFF
clone size: NA
V gene: TRBV12-3/TRBV12-4
J gene: TRBJ2-1
D gene: TRBD2

CDR3 DNA: TGTGCCAGCAACCAGGGGGCTAGCAATCAGCCCCAGCATTTT
CDR3 protein: CASNQGASNQPQHF
clone size: few
V gene: TRBV6-1
J gene: TRBJ1-5
D gene: TRBD1

CDR3 DNA: TGCGCCAGCAGTCAAGGACCGTGCTATGGCTACACCTTC
CDR3 protein: CASSQGPCYGYTF
clone size: few
V gene: TRBV23-1
J gene: TRBJ1-2
D gene: NA

CDR3 DNA: TGTGCCAGCAGCAGAGGACCGTTCCAAGAGACCCAGTACTTC
CDR3 protein: CASSRGPFQETQYF
clone size: many
V gene: TRBV6-2/TRBV6-3
J gene: TRBJ2-5
D gene: NA

CDR3 DNA: TGCAGCGTGGCGGGACTAGCGGGGCGAAGCTCCTACAATGAGCAGTTCTTC
CDR3 protein: CSVAGLAGRSSYNEQFF
clone size: many
V gene: TRBV29-1
J gene: TRBJ2-1
D gene: TRBD2

CDR3 DNA: TGTGCCAGCAGCTTGGACAGGGGCCAGAAGGGGGGCTACACCTTC
CDR3 protein: CASSLDRGQKGGYTF
clone size: NA
V gene: TRBV5-4
J gene: TRBJ1-2
D gene: TRBD1

CDR3 DNA: TGCAGCGTTGGAGTTATGGGCACTGAAGCTTTCTTT
CDR3 protein: CSVGVMGTEAFF
clone size: NA
V gene: TRBV29-1
J gene: TRBJ1-1
D gene: NA

CDR3 DNA: TGTGCCAGCACCCGAGCAGGTTTTAACTATGGCTACACCTTC
CDR3 protein: CASTRAGFNYGYTF
clone size: many
V gene: TRBV12-3/TRBV12-4
J gene: TRBJ1-2
D gene: NA

CDR3 DNA: TGCGCCAGCAGGGATCTGAGCGTGCAGTTCTTC
CDR3 protein: CASRDLSVQFF
clone size: many
V gene: TRBV10-2
J gene: TRBJ2-1
D gene: NA

CDR3 DNA: TGTGCCAGCAGCTTAGGGGCAGGGAACAATCAGCCCCAGCATTTT
CDR3 protein: CASSLGAGNNQPQHF
clone size: few
V gene: TRBV11-2
J gene: TRBJ1-5
D gene: NA

CDR3 DNA: TGCGCCAGCAGTGGACAAGTGAACGCTGAAGCTTTCTTT
CDR3 protein: CASSGQVNAEAFF
clone size: NA
V gene: TRBV10-1
J gene: TRBJ1-1
D gene: NA

CDR3 DNA: TGTGCCAGCAGAACAGGGGGCGGCTACACCTTC
CDR3 protein: CASRTGGGYTF
clone size: NA
V gene: TRBV6-2/TRBV6-3
J gene: TRBJ1-2
D gene: TRBD1

CDR3 DNA: TGCGCCAGCAGCGAACTTACGGGCAACTATGGCTACACCTTC
CDR3 protein: CASSELTGNYGYTF
clone size: NA
V gene: TRBV5-1
J gene: TRBJ1-2
D gene: NA

CDR3 DNA: TGCGCCAGCAGGAATCAGGGGGCATATGGAAACACCATATATTTT
CDR3 protein: CASRNQGAYGNTIYF
clone size: few
V gene: TRBV4-1
J gene: TRBJ1-3
D gene: TRBD1

CDR3 DNA: TGTGCCAGCAGCTTGTCCTCCCTCTTCGAGACCCAGTACTTC
CDR3 protein: CASSLSSLFETQYF
clone size: NA
V gene: TRBV5-6
J gene: TRBJ2-5
D gene: NA

CDR3 DNA: TGTGCCTGGAGCGAGGGGGCGGACTATGGCTACACCTTC
CDR3 protein: CAWSEGADYGYTF
clone size: few
V gene: TRBV30
J gene: TRBJ1-2
D gene: TRBD1

CDR3 DNA: TGTGCCAGCCCACCGAGCGGCACTAGCACAGATACGCAGTATTTT
CDR3 protein: CASPPSGTSTDTQYF
clone size: NA
V gene: TRBV7-9
J gene: TRBJ2-3
D gene: NA

CDR3 DNA: TGTGCCAGCAGTCACCCCGGGACAGGGGGAACCGGGGAGCTGTTTTTT
CDR3 protein: CASSHPGTGGTGELFF
clone size: NA
V gene: TRBV6-2/TRBV6-3
J gene: TRBJ2-2
D gene: TRBD1

CDR3 DNA: TGTGCCAGCAGCTTTAGACAGGGAACAGCTTTTTGGGAAGATACGCAGTATTTT
CDR3 protein: CASSFRQGTAFWEDTQYF
clone size: NA
V gene: TRBV7-9
J gene: TRBJ2-3
D gene: TRBD1

CDR3 DNA: TGTGCCAGCGGGGAAAGCTATGGCTACACCTTC
CDR3 protein: CASGESYGYTF
clone size: few
V gene: TRBV7-9
J gene: TRBJ1-2
D gene: NA

CDR3 DNA: TGTGCCAGCAGTTTACGCACCATTTACGAGCAGTACTTC
CDR3 protein: CASSLRTIYEQYF
clone size: few
V gene: TRBV12-3/TRBV12-4
J gene: TRBJ2-7
D gene: NA

CDR3 DNA: TGCGCGTGGGAGGGTGGGGCTAATGAAAAACTGTTTTTT
CDR3 protein: CAWEGGANEKLFF
clone size: few
V gene: TRBV20-1
J gene: TRBJ1-4
D gene: NA

CDR3 DNA: TGTGCCACTTCGGGGGGCCCCACAGATACGCAGTATTTT
CDR3 protein: CATSGGPTDTQYF
clone size: few
V gene: TRBV10-3
J gene: TRBJ2-3
D gene: NA

CDR3 DNA: TGTGCCATCAGTGAGTCATACCAGAATCAAGAGACCCAGTACTTC
CDR3 protein: CAISESYQNQETQYF
clone size: few
V gene: TRBV10-3
J gene: TRBJ2-5
D gene: NA

CDR3 DNA: TGCGCCAGCAGCTTGGGGAGGAAAGAGACCCAGTACTTC
CDR3 protein: CASSLGRKETQYF
clone size: many
V gene: TRBV5-1
J gene: TRBJ2-5
D gene: NA

CDR3 DNA: TGCGCCAGCAGCCATTATGTGGGGGCGAACACCGGGGAGCTGTTTTTT
CDR3 protein: CASSHYVGANTGELFF
clone size: NA
V gene: TRBV4-1
J gene: TRBJ2-2
D gene: NA

CDR3 DNA: TGTGCCAGCTCACCACCGTCGGGGTTCGGCTACACCTTC
CDR3 protein: CASSPPSGFGYTF
clone size: NA
V gene: TRBV18
J gene: TRBJ1-2
D gene: NA

CDR3 DNA: TGTGCCAGCAGCGCGGGGACAGGGACCTACAATGAGCAGTTCTTC
CDR3 protein: CASSAGTGTYNEQFF
clone size: many
V gene: TRBV28
J gene: TRBJ2-1
D gene: TRBD1

CDR3 DNA: TGTGCCAGCAGCTTCAATACAGGCATCTACGAGCAGTACTTC
CDR3 protein: CASSFNTGIYEQYF
clone size: few
V gene: TRBV7-6
J gene: TRBJ2-7
D gene: NA

CDR3 DNA: TGCGCCAGCAGCTTATCGACTAGCGGGGGCACAGATACGCAGTATTTT
CDR3 protein: CASSLSTSGGTDTQYF
clone size: many
V gene: TRBV5-1
J gene: TRBJ2-3
D gene: TRBD2

CDR3 DNA: TGTGCCAGCAGCCAAAAGATTACGATCTCTGGAAACACCATATATTTT
CDR3 protein: CASSQKITISGNTIYF
clone size: NA
V gene: TRBV4-2
J gene: TRBJ1-3
D gene: NA

CDR3 DNA: TGTGCCACCAGCAGAGACCGGGACACCTACAATGAGCAGTTCTTC
CDR3 protein: CATSRDRDTYNEQFF
clone size: many
V gene: TRBV15
J gene: TRBJ2-1
D gene: NA

CDR3 DNA: TGCAGCGTTGAAGATGAAAGGGGGTCCTACAATGAGCAGTTCTTC
CDR3 protein: CSVEDERGSYNEQFF
clone size: few
V gene: TRBV29-1
J gene: TRBJ2-1
D gene: NA

CDR3 DNA: TGTGCCAGCAGCTCCACCGGGGGAGATACGCAGTATTTT
CDR3 protein: CASSSTGGDTQYF
clone size: many
V gene: TRBV7-2
J gene: TRBJ2-3
D gene: NA

CDR3 DNA: TGCGCCAGCAGGATAGCGGGGAGCTCCTACAATGAGCAGTTCTTC
CDR3 protein: CASRIAGSSYNEQFF
clone size: few
V gene: TRBV10-2
J gene: TRBJ2-1
D gene: TRBD2

CDR3 DNA: TGTGCCACCAGTGGGCGGGGGGGGTTCCAGGAGACCCAGTACTTC
CDR3 protein: CATSGRGGFQETQYF
clone size: NA
V gene: TRBV24-1
J gene: TRBJ2-5
D gene: TRBD2

CDR3 DNA: TGTGCCAGCAGTTTCACCGGCGCCCACGGAAACACCATATATTTT
CDR3 protein: CASSFTGAHGNTIYF
clone size: many
V gene: TRBV6-5
J gene: TRBJ1-3
D gene: NA

CDR3 DNA: TGCGCCAGCAGCTTGGTACAGGGGGGCTGGGAGACCCAGTACTTC
CDR3 protein: CASSLVQGGWETQYF
clone size: few
V gene: TRBV5-1
J gene: TRBJ2-5
D gene: TRBD1

CDR3 DNA: TGCGCCAGCAGCAGGGGCGCGAGTACAGATACGCAGTATTTT
CDR3 protein: CASSRGASTDTQYF
clone size: few
V gene: TRBV5-1
J gene: TRBJ2-3
D gene: NA

CDR3 DNA: TGCAGTGGTCGGTTTTTTGGTCGGACTGACTATGGCTACACCTTC
CDR3 protein: CSGRFFGRTDYGYTF
clone size: few
V gene: TRBV20-1
J gene: TRBJ1-2
D gene: NA

CDR3 DNA: TGCAGCGCGACCACAGGGGGTAAGGAGCAGTACTTC
CDR3 protein: CSATTGGKEQYF
clone size: many
V gene: TRBV29-1
J gene: TRBJ2-7
D gene: TRBD1

CDR3 DNA: TGTGCCAGCAGCCCGCGGACAGGGAAAGAGACCCAGTACTTC
CDR3 protein: CASSPRTGKETQYF
clone size: many
V gene: TRBV12-3/TRBV12-4
J gene: TRBJ2-5
D gene: TRBD1

CDR3 DNA: TGTGCCTGGAGTGGGGGCGCTGAAGCTTTCTTT
CDR3 protein: CAWSGGAEAFF
clone size: NA
V gene: TRBV30
J gene: TRBJ1-1
D gene: NA